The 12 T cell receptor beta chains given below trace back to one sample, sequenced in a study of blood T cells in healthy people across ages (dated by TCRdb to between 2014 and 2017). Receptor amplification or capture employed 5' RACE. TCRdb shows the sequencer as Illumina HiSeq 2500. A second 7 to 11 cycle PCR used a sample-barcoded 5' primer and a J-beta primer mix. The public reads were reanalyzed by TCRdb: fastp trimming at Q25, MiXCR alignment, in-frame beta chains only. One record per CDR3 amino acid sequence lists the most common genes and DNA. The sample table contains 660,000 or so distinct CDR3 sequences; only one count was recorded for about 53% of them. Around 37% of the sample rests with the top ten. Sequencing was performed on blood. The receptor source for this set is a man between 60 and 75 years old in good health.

CDR3 DNA: TGTGCCATCAGTGAGGGGCAGGGGGCTCCTAGAGATACGCAGTATTTT. Translation gives CAISEGQGAPRDTQYF. The rearrangement joins TRBV10-3 to TRBJ2-3, with TRBD1 matching 8 bases. The V gene's germline CDR1 is ENHRY and CDR2 SYGVKD. The length of the CDR3 is 16 residues. V gave up 2 bases and J gave up 5 bases; unmatched junction bases: 9.

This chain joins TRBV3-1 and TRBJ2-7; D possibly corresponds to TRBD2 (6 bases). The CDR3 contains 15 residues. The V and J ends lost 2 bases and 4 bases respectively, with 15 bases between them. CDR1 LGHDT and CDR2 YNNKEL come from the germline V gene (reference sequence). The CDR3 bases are TGTGCCAGCAGCCAATTCGGGAGCATGGCTTACGAGCAGTACTTC. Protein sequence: CASSQFGSMAYEQYF.

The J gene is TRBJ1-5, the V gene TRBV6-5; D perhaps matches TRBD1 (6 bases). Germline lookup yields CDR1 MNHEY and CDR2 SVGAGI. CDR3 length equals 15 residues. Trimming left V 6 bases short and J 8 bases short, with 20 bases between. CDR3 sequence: CASRSGGAVGEPQHF. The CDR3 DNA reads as TGTGCCAGCAGAAGCGGGGGGGCCGTGGGGGAGCCCCAGCATTTT.

Written as DNA, the CDR3 is TGCAGCGCTATCGACAGGGGAGCTGAGACCCAGTACTTC. Translating gives CSAIDRGAETQYF. The genes are TRBV29-1 and TRBJ2-5; the match to TRBD1 covers 8 bases. This CDR3 comprises 13 residues. The germline V gene encodes CDR1 SQVTM and CDR2 ANQGSEA. Trimming cost V 7 bases and J 5 bases; bases outside gene matches: 9. The full variable domain, with the rest looked up from reference TRBV29-1 and TRBJ2-5, is SAVISQKPSRDICQRGTSLTIQCQVDSQVTMMFWYRQQPGQSLTLIATANQGSEATYESGFVIDKFPISRPNLTFSTLTVSNMSPEDSSIYLCSAIDRGAETQYFGPGTRLLVL.

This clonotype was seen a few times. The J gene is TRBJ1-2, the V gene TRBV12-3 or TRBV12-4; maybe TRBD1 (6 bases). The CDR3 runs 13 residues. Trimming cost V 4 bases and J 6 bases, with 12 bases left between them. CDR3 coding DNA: TGTGCCAGCAGTTCCAGGCGGGGGCATGGCTACACCTTC. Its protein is CASSSRRGHGYTF.

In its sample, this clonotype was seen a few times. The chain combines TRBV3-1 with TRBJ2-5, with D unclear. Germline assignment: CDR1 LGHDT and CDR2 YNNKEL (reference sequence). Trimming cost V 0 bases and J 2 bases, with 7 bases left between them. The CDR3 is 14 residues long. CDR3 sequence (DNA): TGTGCCAGCAGCCAAGAGGCCCGTCAAGAGACCCAGTACTTC. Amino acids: CASSQEARQETQYF.

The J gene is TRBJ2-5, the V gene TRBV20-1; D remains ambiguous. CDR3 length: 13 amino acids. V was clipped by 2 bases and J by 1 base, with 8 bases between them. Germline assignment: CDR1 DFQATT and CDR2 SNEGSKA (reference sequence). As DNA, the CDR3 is TGCAGTGCTAGAACCCCCGGCCAAGAGACCCAGTACTTC. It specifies CSARTPGQETQYF.

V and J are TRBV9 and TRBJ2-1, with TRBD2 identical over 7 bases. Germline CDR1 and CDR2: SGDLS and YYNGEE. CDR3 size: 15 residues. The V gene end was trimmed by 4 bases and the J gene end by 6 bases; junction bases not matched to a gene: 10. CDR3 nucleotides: TGTGCCAGCAGCCCAATGGGCCCGGGGGGCAATGAGCAGTTCTTC. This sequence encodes CASSPMGPGGNEQFF.

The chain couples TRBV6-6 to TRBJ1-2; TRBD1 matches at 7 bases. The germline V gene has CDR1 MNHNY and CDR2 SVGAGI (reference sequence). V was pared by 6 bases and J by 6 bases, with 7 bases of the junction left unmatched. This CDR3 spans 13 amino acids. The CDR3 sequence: CASRLQGPNGYTF. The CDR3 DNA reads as TGTGCCAGCAGGCTACAGGGGCCCAATGGCTACACCTTC.

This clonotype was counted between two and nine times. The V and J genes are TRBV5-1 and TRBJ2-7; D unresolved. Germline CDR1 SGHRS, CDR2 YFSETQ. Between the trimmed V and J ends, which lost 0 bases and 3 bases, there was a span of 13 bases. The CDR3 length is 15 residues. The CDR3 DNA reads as TGCGCCAGCAGCTTGGCCCTACGGAAGGACTACGAGCAGTACTTC. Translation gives CASSLALRKDYEQYF.

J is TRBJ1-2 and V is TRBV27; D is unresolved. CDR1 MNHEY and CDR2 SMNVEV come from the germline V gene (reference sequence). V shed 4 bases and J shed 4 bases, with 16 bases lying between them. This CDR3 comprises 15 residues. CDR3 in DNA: TGTGCCAGCAGTTCCTCAGACTTGGGAGGCTATGGCTACACCTTC. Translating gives CASSSSDLGGYGYTF.

As DNA, the CDR3 is TGCGCCAGCAGCTTGGAACTTAATGGAAACACCATATATTTT. As protein: CASSLELNGNTIYF. This chain uses TRBV5-1 with TRBJ1-3; unclear D gene. CDR1 SGHRS and CDR2 YFSETQ come from the germline V gene. V gave up 0 bases and J gave up 3 bases, with 7 bases separating them. The CDR3 runs 14 residues.